This T cell receptor beta chain comes out of a study of regulatory T cells in long-lasting Graves disease. Study-wide findings and caveats: Persistent cases favored TRBV28, TRBJ1-2 and TRBJ2-5. Newly diagnosed Graves' patients exceeded persistent ones in TCR diversity.

Many counts were recorded for this clonotype. Its antigen is still unknown. Sample time point: persistent/refractory GD, antithyroid drugs over 5 years with positive TRAb. PBMCs provided the RNA from which the TCR library was made. The EDTA tubes were filled with about 10 milliliters of drawn peripheral blood. Germline V gene lookup returns CDR1 SNHLY and CDR2 FYNNEI. With V trimmed by 6 bases and J by 0 bases, 5 bases remained unmatched. This CDR3 is 17 amino acids long. Libraries of TCR beta came from iRepertoire HTBI primers plus Arm-PCR of CDR3 regions. In the source study's methods: Spanning all samples, the identified segments comprised roughly 66 TRBV and approximately 13 TRBJ. Using its own MiXCR run on the multiplex PCR reads, TCRdb lists one record per CDR3 protein. The V and J calls were not made by the authors but by TCRdb's processing. The sample comprises roughly 400,000 distinct CDR3 sequences, around a fifth of which are singletons, and approximately 15% rests with the top ten.

This material consisted of peripheral blood mononuclear cells (PBMCs), taken when the disease was refractory, from a patient treated with antithyroid drugs. The rearrangement uses TRBV2 and TRBJ2-6, with 10 bases matching TRBD1. This TCR was recovered from a female donor with Graves disease. The CDR3 coding sequence is TGTGCCAGCAGCCGGACAGGGGGTATCTCTGGGGCCAACGTCCTGACTTTC. Translated, it gives CASSRTGGISGANVLTF.